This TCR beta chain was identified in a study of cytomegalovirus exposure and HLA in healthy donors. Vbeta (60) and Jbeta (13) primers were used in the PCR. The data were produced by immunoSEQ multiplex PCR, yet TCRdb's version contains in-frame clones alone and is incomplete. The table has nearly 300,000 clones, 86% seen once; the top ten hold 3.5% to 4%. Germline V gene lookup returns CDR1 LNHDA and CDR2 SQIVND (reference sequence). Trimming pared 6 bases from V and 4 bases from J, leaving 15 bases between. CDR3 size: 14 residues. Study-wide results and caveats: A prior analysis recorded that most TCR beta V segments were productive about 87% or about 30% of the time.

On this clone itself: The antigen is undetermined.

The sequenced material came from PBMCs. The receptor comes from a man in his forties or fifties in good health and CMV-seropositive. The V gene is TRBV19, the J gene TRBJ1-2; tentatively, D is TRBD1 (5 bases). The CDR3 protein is CASRPQGRSYGYTF. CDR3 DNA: TGTGCCAGTAGGCCCCAGGGCCGGAGCTATGGCTACACCTTC.